This T cell receptor beta chain was found in a study of T cell responses to AZD1222 COVID-19 vaccine. General study results and limits: Unmutated variant regions are reportedly the target of nearly half of TCRs that are spike-specific. The study found Spike-specific TCR breadth and depth rose after two AZD1222 doses.

This CDR3 region has 13 residues. Germline CDR1 MNHEY, CDR2 SMNVEV (reference sequence). V shed 2 bases, J shed 7 bases, and the junction held 3 bases outside the gene matches. The repertoire was sequenced with immunoSEQ multiplex PCR; TCRdb's copy has only in-frame clones and lacks some. The table lists 120,000 to 150,000 clones, approximately 78% of them singletons, with over 4% in the top ten. As regards this clone: Its specificity is unknown.

This sequence joins TRBV27 and TRBJ1-2, with 8 bases identical to TRBD1. This sample comprised peripheral blood, obtained on day 0 of MenACWY control vaccination. This TCR derives from an adult in good health. DNA for the CDR3: TGTGCCAGCAGTTTACAGGGGGCGGGTGGCTACACCTTC. Translation: CASSLQGAGGYTF.